Below are 32 T cell receptor beta chains sequenced from a single sample in a study of cytomegalovirus exposure and HLA in healthy donors. Use of 60 Vbeta and 13 Jbeta primers characterized the PCR. The method was immunoSEQ multiplex PCR; TCRdb's version includes in-frame clones alone and lacks a portion of them. Among under 150,000 clones listed, less than 80% were seen once. Sequencing was carried out using PBMCs. These receptors were taken from a woman in her forties in good health and CMV-seropositive.

This clone has just a few counts. V and J are TRBV13 and TRBJ2-1; 7 bases fit TRBD2. V gave up 0 bases and J gave up 3 bases; unmatched junction bases: 2. This CDR3 comprises 15 residues. Germline V CDR1 and CDR2: PRHDT, FYEKMQ (reference sequence). The CDR3, as DNA: TGTGCCAGCAGCTTAGGGGGGGACTACTACAATGAGCAGTTCTTC. It yields the protein CASSLGGDYYNEQFF.

The chain links TRBV7-9 to TRBJ1-1; the D gene is possibly TRBD1 (5 bases). CDR3 length: 15 residues. CDR1 and CDR2 from the germline V gene are SEHNR and FQNEAQ (reference sequence). V was clipped by 5 bases and J by 5 bases, with 18 bases between them. CDR3 in DNA: TGTGCCAGCAGCGAACGGCCCAGGGATTGGACTGAAGCTTTCTTT. Translated: CASSERPRDWTEAFF. The whole variable domain, remainder taken from reference TRBV7-9 and TRBJ1-1, is DTGVSQNPRHKITKRGQNVTFRCDPISEHNRLYWYRQTLGQGPEFLTYFQNEAQLEKSRLLSDRFSAERPKGSFSTLEIQRTEQGDSAMYLCASSERPRDWTEAFFGQGTRLTVV.

The chain has TRBV5-1 and TRBJ1-1, with 9 bases lining up with TRBD1. The CDR3 loop spans 16 amino acids. The J segment lost 3 bases and the V segment lost 4 bases, leaving 10 bases of the junction unmatched. The germline V gene has CDR1 SGHRS and CDR2 YFSETQ. DNA of the CDR3: TGCGCCAGCAGCGAGGGACAGGGAGGGAGTTACACTGAAGCTTTCTTT. It yields the protein CASSEGQGGSYTEAFF.

The chain is built from TRBV5-3 and TRBJ2-5, with 11 positions matching TRBD2. TRBV5-3 is labeled an ORF, and its function is uncertain. The CDR3 is 15 amino acids. The ends lost 4 bases at V and 4 bases at J; junction bases unmatched: 6. The CDR3 sequence is CARSAGLAGGETQYF. The CDR3 coding sequence is TGTGCCAGAAGCGCGGGGCTAGCGGGAGGAGAGACCCAGTACTTC.

In this sample, this clone turned up once. V is TRBV7-6 and J is TRBJ2-7; unclear D gene. CDR1 SGHVS and CDR2 FNYEAQ come from the germline V gene. This CDR3 spans 12 amino acids. The germline V and J ends were trimmed by 4 bases and 1 base, with 5 bases remaining between them. CDR3 loop: CASSSFSYEQYF. In DNA, the CDR3 is TGTGCCAGCAGCTCCTTTTCCTACGAGCAGTACTTC.

The CDR3 loop is CAWRPSQGGNYGYTF. CDR3 nucleotides: TGTGCCTGGAGGCCATCACAGGGGGGGAACTATGGCTACACCTTC. This rearrangement joins TRBV30 to TRBJ1-2; 8 positions match TRBD1. This CDR3 is 15 amino acids long. Germline-derived CDR1 and CDR2 are GTSNPN and SVGIG (reference sequence). Trimming removed 3 bases from V and 2 bases from J; junction bases left unmatched: 8.

This chain links TRBV7-9 with TRBJ2-3; 8 bases line up with TRBD1. CDR1 SEHNR and CDR2 FQNEAQ come from the germline V gene (reference sequence). The CDR3 covers 17 residues. V shed 5 bases and J 1 base; nucleotides not matched to a gene: 11. CDR3 sequence: CASSPHSEDRGTDTQYF. The CDR3 DNA reads as TGTGCCAGCAGCCCCCATTCGGAGGACAGGGGCACAGATACGCAGTATTTT.

This rearrangement joins TRBV11-3 to TRBJ2-7; D may be TRBD2 (6 bases). The length of the CDR3 is 14 residues. Germline CDR1 is SGHNT and CDR2 is YENEEA. V shed 5 bases and J shed 1 base, with 12 bases lying between them. The CDR3 spells CASSLSSGSYEQYF. As DNA, the CDR3 is TGTGCCAGCAGCCTATCGAGCGGGTCCTACGAGCAGTACTTC.

The rearrangement joins TRBV12-5 to TRBJ1-4; 9 bases agree with TRBD1. The V segment lost 6 bases and the J segment 8 bases; nucleotides outside the gene matches: 4. The CDR3 loop spans 13 amino acids. The V gene's germline CDR1 is LGHNT and CDR2 FRNRAP. In DNA form, the CDR3 reads TGTGCTAGTGGCCCGGGGACAGGGGAAAAACTGTTTTTT. Translation gives CASGPGTGEKLFF.

V is TRBV5-1 and J is TRBJ1-1; a weak D match, TRBD1 (5 bases). Germline V CDR1 and CDR2: SGHRS, YFSETQ. The CDR3 totals 16 residues. V shed 2 bases and J shed 1 base, with 15 bases lying between them. In DNA form, the CDR3 reads TGCGCCAGCAGCTTCGGATGGTCGGGGGGGAACACTGAAGCTTTCTTT. It is translated as CASSFGWSGGNTEAFF.

This clone has just a few counts. This chain links TRBV7-8 with TRBJ2-3; D may be TRBD2 (6 bases). The germline V gene encodes CDR1 SGHVS and CDR2 FQNEAQ. The CDR3 length is 16 residues. Deletions cut 1 base from V and 8 bases from J, with 19 bases between. The CDR3 sequence: CASSLGTGAAARTQYF. The CDR3 DNA follows: TGTGCCAGCAGCTTAGGGACGGGAGCCGCGGCACGTACGCAGTATTTT.

This clone has only a few counts. The chain employs TRBV9 and TRBJ2-3, with TRBD2 as a possible D gene (5 bases). V was cut by 0 bases and J by 2 bases, with 22 bases left in between. This CDR3 region has 19 residues. Germline V gives CDR1 SGDLS, CDR2 YYNGEE. The CDR3 coding sequence is TGTGCCAGCAGCGTAGCCCCCACGAAACCCCAGCGGCTCACAGATACGCAGTATTTT. It codes for CASSVAPTKPQRLTDTQYF.

This chain connects TRBV9 to TRBJ2-7; 9 nucleotides agree with TRBD2. CDR1 is SGDLS and CDR2 is YYNGEE in the germline V gene. The CDR3 runs 15 residues. Trimming took 0 bases from V and 3 from J; bases not matched to a gene: 4. CDR3 in amino acids: CASSVEGTSSYEQYF. CDR3 coding DNA: TGTGCCAGCAGCGTAGAGGGGACTAGCAGCTACGAGCAGTACTTC.

The genes are TRBV6-5 and TRBJ2-7; tentative D call: TRBD1 (6 bases). Germline V gene lookup returns CDR1 MNHEY and CDR2 SVGAGI. V gave up 6 bases and J gave up 1 base, with 10 bases separating them. The CDR3 totals 13 residues. In nucleotides, the CDR3 is TGTGCCAGCAGAAGGGACAATTCCTACGAGCAGTACTTC. This gives the protein CASRRDNSYEQYF.

Comments on this clone: Other DNA sequences in the sample encode the same CDR3. This rearrangement joins TRBV5-1 to TRBJ2-6; no clear D. The germline CDR1 and CDR2 sequences are SGHRS and YFSETQ. The CDR3 totals 16 residues. Trimming stripped 0 bases from V and 0 bases from J, with 7 bases between. The CDR3 nucleotides are TGCGCCAGCAGCTTGGAACACAGCTCTGGGGCCAACGTCCTGACTTTC. This codes for CASSLEHSSGANVLTF.

The table lists this clone with a few counts. V and J are TRBV7-9 and TRBJ2-2, with TRBD2 matching over 15 bases. The CDR3 totals 17 residues. The J segment lost 4 bases and the V segment lost 5 bases, leaving 5 bases of the junction unmatched. Germline V gene data show CDR1 as SEHNR and CDR2 as FQNEAQ (reference sequence). The CDR3 sequence is CASSPGLAGGGTGELFF. In nucleotides, the CDR3 is TGTGCCAGCAGCCCGGGACTAGCGGGAGGTGGCACCGGGGAGCTGTTTTTT.

The chain couples TRBV28 to TRBJ2-7; TRBD1 matches at 7 bases. V lost 8 bases to trimming and J lost 0 bases; unmatched junction nucleotides: 7. CDR3 length: 14 residues. Per germline, CDR1 MDHEN and CDR2 SYDVKM. DNA for the CDR3: TGTGCCAGCGGCCTGACAGGGAACTCCTACGAGCAGTACTTC. Its protein is CASGLTGNSYEQYF.

The chain is built from TRBV27 and TRBJ1-5; the D gene is possibly TRBD1 (6 bases). Germline values: CDR1 MNHEY, CDR2 SMNVEV (reference sequence). The CDR3 extends over 13 amino acids. V lost 5 bases, J lost 2 bases, and 7 bases lay in between. The CDR3 DNA reads TGTGCCAGCAGTCAGGGGCGCAATCAGCCCCAGCATTTT. This encodes CASSQGRNQPQHF.

The J gene is TRBJ2-3, the V gene TRBV4-3, with TRBD2 matching over 9 bases. There are 16 residues in the CDR3. The germline gives CDR1 LGHNA, CDR2 YSLEER. V shed 0 bases and J 5 bases; nucleotides not matched to a gene: 6. CDR3 bases: TGCGCCAGCAGCCAAGAAGGGCGGGGGGGCCGAGATACGCAGTATTTT. Residues: CASSQEGRGGRDTQYF.

The chain has TRBV2 and TRBJ2-7, with 9 nucleotides matching TRBD2. Per germline, CDR1 SNHLY and CDR2 FYNNEI. CDR3 size: 14 residues. The junction had 6 bases not matched to a gene; V was cut back by 6 bases and J by 3 bases. The CDR3 here is CASSPTSGSYEQYF. CDR3 nucleotide sequence: TGTGCCAGCAGCCCGACTAGCGGAAGCTACGAGCAGTACTTC.

J is TRBJ1-5 and V is TRBV18; 7 nucleotides line up with TRBD1. Germline V gene lookup returns CDR1 KGHSH and CDR2 LQKENI. V shed 8 bases, J shed 3 bases, and the junction held 7 bases outside the gene matches. CDR3 length: 14 amino acids. CDR3 in DNA: TGTGCCAGCGGCGGGACAGCAAACAATCAGCCCCAGCATTTT. Translated, it gives CASGGTANNQPQHF.

The chain has TRBV10-1 and TRBJ1-4; maybe TRBD1 (6 bases). CDR3 length: 17 residues. V gave up 3 bases and J gave up 5 bases, with 19 bases separating them. From germline, CDR1 is WNHNN and CDR2 SYGVQD (reference sequence). The CDR3 DNA reads TGCGCCAGCAGTGATGTCGGGGACAATAGGAGGAATGAAAAACTGTTTTTT. It encodes CASSDVGDNRRNEKLFF.

The chain has TRBV21-1 and TRBJ2-7; the DNA was not compared with TRBD1, the D call given in the table. TRBV21-1 represents a pseudogene. This CDR3 is built from 14 residues. In nucleotides, the CDR3 is TGTGCCAGCAGCAAGCGCCAGGGGGCCAACGAGCAGTACTTC. Translating gives CASSKRQGANEQYF.

This chain connects TRBV6-6 to TRBJ1-4, with D perhaps TRBD1 (5 bases). V was pared by 0 bases and J by 7 bases, with 9 bases between. Germline-derived CDR1 and CDR2 are MNHNY and SVGAGI (reference sequence). The CDR3 loop spans 14 amino acids. The chain's CDR3 is CASSYSAQGEKLFF. In DNA, the CDR3 is TGTGCCAGCAGTTACTCAGCCCAGGGTGAAAAACTGTTTTTT.

The rearrangement uses TRBV5-5 and TRBJ1-1; D call uncertain. CDR3 length: 14 amino acids. Trimming took off 0 bases at V and 5 bases at J, with 11 bases between the two ends. From germline, CDR1 is SGHKS and CDR2 YYEKEE (reference sequence). The CDR3 bases are TGTGCCAGCAGCTTGGACGTGATGAGGACTGAAGCTTTCTTT. Its translation is CASSLDVMRTEAFF.

V usage is TRBV9 and J usage is TRBJ2-1; the D gene is possibly TRBD2 (6 bases). Germline V lookup: CDR1 SGDLS, CDR2 YYNGEE. Trimming removed 0 bases from V and 8 bases from J, with 15 bases in between. The CDR3 contains 15 residues. In nucleotides, the CDR3 is TGTGCCAGCAGCGTAGATGGGACTCCCGGGGATGAGCAGTTCTTC. Translation gives CASSVDGTPGDEQFF.

This clone was seen a handful of times. V and J are TRBV5-1 and TRBJ1-3, with 10 bases identical to TRBD1. V shed 4 bases, J shed 5 bases, and the junction held 6 bases outside the gene matches. The CDR3 sequence is 15 residues long. Germline V gene sequence: CDR1 SGHRS, CDR2 YFSETQ. In DNA form, the CDR3 reads TGCGCCAGCAGCCTCGGGACAGGGGCTAGAAACACCATATATTTT. This sequence encodes CASSLGTGARNTIYF.

Regarding this clone: An end of the junction does not agree with germline; a read error may underlie this. The V and J genes are TRBV7-9 and TRBJ2-5; 8 nucleotides line up with TRBD2. CDR3 length equals 16 residues. Germline lookup yields CDR1 SEHNR and CDR2 FQNEAQ (reference sequence). The DNA for the CDR3 is TGTTCCAGCAGCTTAGTTAGCGGGGCAACCCAAGAGACCCAGTACTTC. This translates into CSSSLVSGATQETQYF.

The V and J genes are TRBV9 and TRBJ1-1; tentatively, D is TRBD1 (6 bases). CDR3 length: 14 amino acids. V lost 5 bases, J lost 7 bases, and 18 bases lay in between. Germline assignment: CDR1 SGDLS and CDR2 YYNGEE. The CDR3 DNA reads as TGTGCCAGCAGTCCGTACGGACAGAATGATGAAGCTTTCTTT. Its translation is CASSPYGQNDEAFF. Full variable domain (rest looked up from reference TRBV9 and TRBJ1-1): DSGVTQTPKHLITATGQRVTLRCSPRSGDLSVYWYQQSLDQGLQFLIQYYNGEERAKGNILERFSAQQFPDLHSELNLSSLELGDSALYFCASSPYGQNDEAFFGQGTRLTVV.

The chain carries TRBV5-1 and TRBJ1-2; 7 bases line up with TRBD1. V was clipped by 1 base and J by 8 bases; unmatched bases: 8. Germline-derived CDR1 and CDR2 are SGHRS and YFSETQ. This CDR3 spans 14 amino acids. The CDR3 is CASSLMGQGDGYTF. The CDR3 DNA reads TGCGCCAGCAGCTTGATGGGGCAGGGGGACGGCTACACCTTC.

This rearrangement joins TRBV30 to TRBJ2-5; D is possibly TRBD2 (6 bases). Trimming took 3 bases from V and 5 from J, leaving 16 bases between them. The germline V gene has CDR1 GTSNPN and CDR2 SVGIG (reference sequence). This CDR3 is 14 amino acids long. The CDR3 bases are TGTGCCTGGAGGCAGGGCGGGGCTCTGGAGACCCAGTACTTC. It yields the protein CAWRQGGALETQYF.

This clone has a single count. This chain links TRBV11-3 with TRBJ2-1; 16 positions agree with TRBD2. The CDR3 has 17 amino acids. Germline trimming cut 5 bases from V and 8 bases from J; bases unmatched to any gene: 9. Germline V gives CDR1 SGHNT, CDR2 YENEEA. CDR3 DNA sequence: TGTGCCAGCAGCGCGACGGGACTAGCGGGGGGGGCCGATGAGCAGTTCTTC. It codes for CASSATGLAGGADEQFF.